One sample yielded the 9 T cell receptor beta chains listed below, sequenced in a study of identical twins. TCRdb reprocessed the 5' RACE reads with MiXCR, giving one entry per CDR3 protein. This table has 690,000 or so distinct CDR3 sequences, around 5.7% appearing once. Source material: naive T cells sorted from blood. The receptor source for this set is a man younger than 35 in good health.

The CDR3 coding sequence is TGTGCCACCAGTGTCGCGGATACGCAGTATTTT. Translating gives CATSVADTQYF. The chain joins TRBV24-1 to TRBJ2-3; D uncertain. The CDR3 is 11 residues long. CDR1 and CDR2 from the germline V gene are KGHDR and SFDVKD. V lost 5 bases and J lost 6, with 5 bases in between.

This clonotype was observed at least ten times. V and J are TRBV12-3 or TRBV12-4 and TRBJ1-1, with D maybe TRBD1 (5 bases). With 3 bases removed from V and 3 bases from J, the gap between germline ends came to 17 bases. CDR3 length: 16 residues. For the CDR3, the DNA is TGTGCCAGCAGTTTTAAGGACATTCCATGGTACACTGAAGCTTTCTTT. This encodes CASSFKDIPWYTEAFF.

This clonotype was recorded at least ten times. J is TRBJ2-3 and V is TRBV29-1, with D possibly TRBD2 on 5 matching bases. This CDR3 is built from 15 residues. Germline CDR1 reads SQVTM; CDR2 reads ANQGSEA. V lost 5 bases, J lost 1 base, and 16 bases lay in between. DNA for the CDR3: TGCAGCGTTCAAAATTTGGTGAGGGGCACAGATACGCAGTATTTT. Amino acids: CSVQNLVRGTDTQYF.

This clonotype showed up many times. The chain joins TRBV28 to TRBJ2-7; D perhaps matches TRBD2 (5 bases). CDR1 and CDR2 (germline): MDHEN, SYDVKM. The CDR3 loop spans 12 amino acids. Trimming took off 6 bases at V and 2 bases at J, with 8 bases between the two ends. The chain's CDR3 is CASRRGTYEQYF. As DNA, the CDR3 is TGTGCCAGCAGACGAGGGACCTACGAGCAGTACTTC.

In its sample, this clonotype was seen a few times. This rearrangement joins TRBV12-3 or TRBV12-4 to TRBJ2-1, with TRBD2 matching 12 bases. There are 13 residues in the CDR3. After removal of 9 bases from V and 9 bases from J, the junction contained 6 bases not matched to a gene. The CDR3 DNA reads as TGTGCCAGTGGGCTAGCGGGAGGGGGTGAGCAGTTCTTC. It encodes CASGLAGGGEQFF.

This clonotype was detected ten times or more. The rearrangement uses TRBV28 and TRBJ2-2, with no clear D. Germline V CDR1 and CDR2: MDHEN, SYDVKM. Trimming removed 6 bases from V and 6 bases from J, with 14 bases in between. The CDR3 contains 14 residues. The CDR3 protein is CASSSSESPGELFF. CDR3 sequence (DNA): TGTGCCAGCAGCAGTAGTGAGTCTCCCGGGGAGCTGTTTTTT. Full variable domain (remainder filled in from reference TRBV28 and TRBJ2-2): DVKVTQSSRYLVKRTGEKVFLECVQDMDHENMFWYRQDPGLGLRLIYFSYDVKMKEKGDIPEGYSVSREKKERFSLILESASTNQTSMYLCASSSSESPGELFFGEGSRLTVL.

In its sample, this clonotype was seen many times. This rearrangement joins TRBV5-1 to TRBJ2-3; 7 nucleotides line up with TRBD1. The CDR3 length is 16 residues. V lost 4 bases and J lost 4; bases outside the gene matches: 12. Germline V gene data show CDR1 as SGHRS and CDR2 as YFSETQ. CDR3 region: CASSPTNRQGPDTQYF. The CDR3, as DNA: TGCGCCAGCAGCCCCACTAACCGACAGGGACCAGATACGCAGTATTTT.

This clonotype showed up just a few times. This chain joins TRBV10-3 and TRBJ2-3; 14 bases align to TRBD2. The CDR3 is 19 residues long. Germline V CDR1 and CDR2: ENHRY, SYGVKD. J gave up 2 bases and V 0 bases, and 7 bases lay outside the gene matches. CDR3 nucleotide sequence: TGTGCCATCAGTGAGTCGAAAAGACTAGCGGGAGGGCCCACAGATACGCAGTATTTT. Translated: CAISESKRLAGGPTDTQYF.

The chain is built from TRBV7-6 and TRBJ2-3, with 8 positions matching TRBD2. The CDR3 covers 15 residues. Germline V gives CDR1 SGHVS, CDR2 FNYEAQ. J gave up 2 bases and V 5 bases, and 6 bases lay outside the gene matches. The CDR3 loop is CASSNVAGNTDTQYF. In DNA, the CDR3 is TGTGCCAGCAGCAATGTAGCGGGAAACACAGATACGCAGTATTTT.